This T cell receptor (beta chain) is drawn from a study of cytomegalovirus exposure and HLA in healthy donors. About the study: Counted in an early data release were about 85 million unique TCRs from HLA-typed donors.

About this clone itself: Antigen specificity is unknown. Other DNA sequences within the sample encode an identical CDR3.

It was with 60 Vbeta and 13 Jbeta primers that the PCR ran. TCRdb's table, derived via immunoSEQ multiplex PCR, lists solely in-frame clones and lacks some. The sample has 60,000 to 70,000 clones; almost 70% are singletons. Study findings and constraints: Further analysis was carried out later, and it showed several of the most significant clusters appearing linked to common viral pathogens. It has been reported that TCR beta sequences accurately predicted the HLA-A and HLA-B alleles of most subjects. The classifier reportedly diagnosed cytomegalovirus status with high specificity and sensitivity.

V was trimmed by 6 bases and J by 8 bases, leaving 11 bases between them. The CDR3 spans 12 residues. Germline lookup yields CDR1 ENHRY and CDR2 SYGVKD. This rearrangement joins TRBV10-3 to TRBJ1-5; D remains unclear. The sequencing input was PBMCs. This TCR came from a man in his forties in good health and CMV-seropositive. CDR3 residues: CAISEQREPQHF. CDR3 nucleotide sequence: TGTGCCATCAGCGAACAGAGGGAGCCCCAGCATTTT.